These 20 T cell receptor beta chains share one sample of origin, sequenced in a study of a mutant IDH1 vaccine in newly diagnosed glioma. Repertoires were generated with immunoSEQ multiplex PCR, while TCRdb's copy carries only in-frame clones and drops some. The table includes about 42,000 clones, 70% to 90% detected once. This sample's time point: week 5, during vaccination. A 20-mer mutant IDH1 peptide at 300 ug was injected subcutaneously with topical imiquimod. Their antigens are not known. The sequencing here drew on PBMCs, taken from a glioma patient whose treatment included an IDH1 peptide vaccine. These receptors were collected from a man aged 40-49 years with glioma.

V usage is TRBV27 and J usage is TRBJ2-2; the match to TRBD2 covers 7 bases. Looked up from germline, CDR1 is MNHEY and CDR2 is SMNVEV (reference sequence). Trimming at V came to 3 bases and at J to 6 bases, leaving 7 bases not matched to a gene. CDR3 length equals 15 residues. The CDR3 sequence is CASSFGGGRSGELFF. In nucleotides, the CDR3 is TGTGCCAGCAGTTTTGGGGGAGGGAGGTCCGGGGAGCTGTTTTTT.

The count of this clone is one. This chain connects TRBV7-7 to TRBJ2-3; D tentatively fits TRBD1 or TRBD2 (5 bases each). Germline V lookup: CDR1 SSHAT, CDR2 FNYEAQ (reference sequence). CDR3 length equals 14 residues. The ends were cut back, 3 bases at V and 1 base at J, with 8 bases in the middle. CDR3 nucleotides: TGTGCCAGCAGCTTGGGGGTAGGCACAGATACGCAGTATTTT. Translating gives CASSLGVGTDTQYF.

Notes on this clone: One end of the junction fails to match germline, which may point to a read error. V usage is TRBV28 and J usage is TRBJ1-5; tentative D call: TRBD1 (5 bases). The CDR3 has 14 amino acids. CDR1 and CDR2 from the germline V gene are MDHEN and SYDVKM. The CDR3: CASTLGPGGQPQHF. For the CDR3, the DNA is TGTGCCAGCACTTTAGGACCGGGGGGACAGCCCCAGCATTTT.

Regarding this clone: This CDR3 is also generated by other DNA sequences in the sample. The chain combines TRBV6-5 with TRBJ1-5; D perhaps matches TRBD1 (5 bases). The CDR3 spans 13 residues. Germline V CDR1 and CDR2: MNHEY, SVGAGI. V was shortened by 0 bases and J by 5 bases, with 5 bases between the two germline ends. The CDR3 region is CASSYSGDQPQHF. CDR3 coding DNA: TGTGCCAGCAGTTACTCGGGGGATCAGCCCCAGCATTTT.

The rearrangement uses TRBV4-1 and TRBJ2-7; 8 bases agree with TRBD2. From germline, CDR1 is MGHRA and CDR2 YSYEKL. The CDR3 is 16 amino acids. V was pared by 1 base and J by 7 bases, with 12 bases of the junction left unmatched. The CDR3 DNA reads as TGCGCCAGCAGCCAAGGGACGAGAGCGGGAGATCGTGAGCAGTACTTC. It encodes CASSQGTRAGDREQYF.

The chain employs TRBV6-1 and TRBJ1-5; D is undetermined. CDR1 MNHNS and CDR2 SASEGT come from the germline V gene. The CDR3 contains 13 residues. V was clipped by 3 bases and J by 11 bases, with 14 bases between them. The CDR3 spells CASSDLNLNAQHF. The CDR3 DNA sequence: TGTGCCAGCAGTGACCTTAACCTCAACGCCCAGCATTTT.

V is TRBV7-3 and J is TRBJ1-2; 8 positions agree with TRBD1. This CDR3 is built from 15 residues. Unmatched junction bases numbered 8, after V lost 4 bases and J lost 4 bases. CDR1 is SGHTA, CDR2 FQGTGA, per germline. The CDR3 spells CASSSLGDRGYGYTF. DNA for the CDR3: TGTGCCAGCAGCTCCCTCGGCGACAGGGGCTATGGCTACACCTTC.

The chain couples TRBV2 to TRBJ1-3; 9 positions match TRBD1. V lost 6 bases, J lost 4 bases, and 4 bases stayed unmatched. The CDR3 extends over 14 amino acids. From germline, CDR1 is SNHLY and CDR2 FYNNEI. This CDR3 is CASRHRGQGNTIYF. In nucleotides, the CDR3 is TGTGCCAGCAGGCACAGGGGGCAGGGAAACACCATATATTTT.

The V gene is TRBV7-2, the J gene TRBJ1-1; 7 bases are a match to TRBD1. V lost 5 bases, J lost 0 bases, and 3 bases stayed unmatched. CDR3 length equals 14 residues. CDR1 is SGHTA, CDR2 FQGNSA, per germline. CDR3 sequence (DNA): TGTGCCAGCAGCCTACAGGGGATGAACACTGAAGCTTTCTTT. Translating it yields CASSLQGMNTEAFF.

This clone appeared once. The V and J genes are TRBV6-1 and TRBJ2-5; D not certain. Germline-derived CDR1 and CDR2 are MNHNS and SASEGT. This CDR3 has 14 amino acids. Trimming left V 4 bases short and J 3 bases short, with 12 bases between. CDR3 sequence (DNA): TGTGCCAGCAGTGGTGTGGGAAGGAAAGAGACCCAGTACTTC. As protein: CASSGVGRKETQYF.

The CDR3 spells CASSTPGTSYEQYF. For the CDR3, the DNA is TGTGCCAGCAGCACACCCGGGACTAGCTACGAGCAGTACTTC. V and J are TRBV5-4 and TRBJ2-7; 8 bases map to TRBD2. This CDR3 is built from 14 residues. CDR1 SGHNT and CDR2 YYREEE come from the germline V gene (reference sequence). The V segment lost 4 bases and the J segment 3 bases; nucleotides outside the gene matches: 6.

The chain carries TRBV28 and TRBJ1-2; unclear D gene. With 3 bases removed from V and 4 bases from J, the gap between germline ends came to 12 bases. The germline V gene encodes CDR1 MDHEN and CDR2 SYDVKM. The CDR3 totals 14 residues. CDR3 sequence (DNA): TGTGCCAGCAGTTTGTTGCAACAGCTCTATGGCTACACCTTC. It translates to CASSLLQQLYGYTF.

The chain combines TRBV5-8 with TRBJ2-2; 8 positions agree with TRBD1. Germline lookup yields CDR1 SGHTS and CDR2 YDEGEE. The junction had 7 bases not matched to a gene; V was cut back by 4 bases and J by 2 bases. The CDR3 covers 16 residues. The CDR3 DNA reads TGTGCCAGCAGCGGACGACAGGGGACCAACACCGGGGAGCTGTTTTTT. This encodes CASSGRQGTNTGELFF. The entire variable domain, with the rest obtained from reference TRBV5-8 and TRBJ2-2, is as follows: EAGVTQSPTHLIKTRGQQATLRCSPISGHTSVYWYQQALGLGLQFLLWYDEGEERNRGNFPPRFSGRQFPNYSSELNVNALELEDSALYLCASSGRQGTNTGELFFGEGSRLTVL.

CDR3 amino acids: CASMDREGYGYTF. The CDR3 bases are TGTGCCAGCATGGACAGGGAGGGCTATGGCTACACCTTC. The chain links TRBV5-4 to TRBJ1-2; 8 bases line up with TRBD1. The CDR3 contains 13 residues. Germline assignment: CDR1 SGHNT and CDR2 YYREEE (reference sequence). V was clipped by 6 bases and J by 4 bases; unmatched bases: 5.

V and J are TRBV2 and TRBJ1-5; 8 bases align to TRBD1. Germline-derived CDR1 and CDR2 are SNHLY and FYNNEI. Trimming at V came to 6 bases and at J to 2 bases, leaving 6 bases not matched to a gene. This CDR3 contains 15 residues. CDR3 DNA sequence: TGTGCCAGCAGACAAGACAGGGGCGGCAATCAGCCCCAGCATTTT. It yields the protein CASRQDRGGNQPQHF.

This clone came up once. V gene TRBV15 combines with J gene TRBJ2-3, with D hard to call. V dropped 1 base and J dropped 4 bases, with 15 bases sitting between them. CDR3 length: 16 residues. Per germline, CDR1 LNHNV and CDR2 YYDKDF (reference sequence). For the CDR3, the DNA is TGTGCCACCAGCAGAGCGACCCTTTCAGTTGCAGATACGCAGTATTTT. Its protein product is CATSRATLSVADTQYF.

This clone showed up just once. This sequence joins TRBV10-3 and TRBJ2-7, with D possibly being TRBD1 (5 bases). Germline CDR1 ENHRY, CDR2 SYGVKD. This CDR3 is 12 amino acids long. With 4 bases removed from V and 6 bases from J, the gap between germline ends came to 10 bases. This CDR3 is CAISADKSEQYF. DNA of the CDR3: TGTGCCATCAGTGCGGACAAGTCCGAGCAGTACTTC.

CDR3 sequence: CASKSGGTEAFF. The CDR3 DNA reads TGTGCCAGCAAATCGGGGGGGACTGAAGCTTTCTTT. The genes are TRBV27 and TRBJ1-1, with a possible D match to TRBD1 (5 bases). Germline CDR1 MNHEY, CDR2 SMNVEV (reference sequence). This CDR3 is 12 amino acids long. V lost 7 bases, J lost 5 bases, and 11 bases lay in between.

This chain connects TRBV19 to TRBJ2-1; 8 bases match TRBD1. CDR1 and CDR2 from the germline V gene are LNHDA and SQIVND (reference sequence). The junction had 14 bases not matched to a gene; V was cut back by 6 bases and J by 7 bases. The CDR3 has 16 residues. CDR3 coding DNA: TGTGCCAGTAGCAGAGACCAGACAGGGGATCAAAATGAGCAGTTCTTC. Encoded protein: CASSRDQTGDQNEQFF.

The gene calls are TRBV5-1 and TRBJ2-2; TRBD1 or TRBD2 may be the D gene (5 bases each). Looked up from germline, CDR1 is SGHRS and CDR2 is YFSETQ. The ends were cut back, 8 bases at V and 3 bases at J, with 14 bases in the middle. The CDR3 contains 14 residues. DNA of the CDR3: TGCGCCAGTGAGACGGGGCGAGACACCGGGGAGCTGTTTTTT. Translated, it gives CASETGRDTGELFF.